One sample yielded the 7 T cell receptor beta chains listed below, sequenced in a study of a mutant IDH1 vaccine in newly diagnosed glioma. Time point noted: baseline, week 1 (first vaccination visit). This sample's treatment: pre-vaccination baseline after standard-of-care therapy. Only in-frame clones appear in the TCRdb table, and some are missing; sequencing was by immunoSEQ multiplex PCR. The repertoire holds fewer than 40,000 clones, almost 85% seen once, with roughly 20% in the top ten. The sequencing used PBMCs, collected from a glioma patient treated with radiotherapy, temozolomide or both. These TCRs come from a man younger than 40 with glioma.

The chain has TRBV9 and TRBJ2-3, with 7 bases fitting TRBD1. V was pared by 3 bases and J by 4 bases, with 2 bases of the junction left unmatched. CDR3 length equals 13 residues. Germline V CDR1 and CDR2: SGDLS, YYNGEE. DNA for the CDR3: TGTGCCAGCAGCGGAACAGGGGCAGATACGCAGTATTTT. Encoded protein: CASSGTGADTQYF.

This chain connects TRBV5-1 to TRBJ2-7; D is unclear. This CDR3 has 16 amino acids. Trimming stripped 0 bases from V and 0 bases from J, with 13 bases between. Germline CDR1 is SGHRS and CDR2 is YFSETQ. The CDR3 region has the DNA TGCGCCAGCAGCTTGGGCGCAGGAAAAAGCTCCTACGAGCAGTACTTC. Its translation: CASSLGAGKSSYEQYF.

The chain links TRBV5-6 to TRBJ2-7; D remains ambiguous. Germline V gene sequence: CDR1 SGHDT, CDR2 YYEEEE. The ends were cut back, 2 bases at V and 4 bases at J, with 13 bases in the middle. The CDR3 has 14 residues. CDR3: CASSFRSEIYEQYF. CDR3 in DNA: TGTGCCAGCAGCTTTCGGTCAGAGATATACGAGCAGTACTTC.

The J gene is TRBJ1-5, the V gene TRBV5-1; perhaps TRBD1 as D (6 bases). The germline gives CDR1 SGHRS, CDR2 YFSETQ. The CDR3 extends over 15 amino acids. V was shortened by 0 bases and J by 6 bases, with 13 bases between the two germline ends. In DNA, the CDR3 is TGCGCCAGCAGCTTGGGAGGGGGGGAGGGTCAGCCCCAGCATTTT. Translation: CASSLGGGEGQPQHF. Combining the CDR3 with reference TRBV5-1 and TRBJ1-5 gives the whole variable domain KAGVTQTPRYLIKTRGQQVTLSCSPISGHRSVSWYQQTPGQGLQFLFEYFSETQRNKGNFPGRFSGRQFSNSRSEMNVSTLELGDSALYLCASSLGGGEGQPQHFGDGTRLSIL.

The CDR3 loop reads CASTFGPRPDYGYTF. CDR3 in DNA: TGTGCCAGCACTTTTGGGCCTCGGCCAGACTATGGCTACACCTTC. The chain links TRBV5-6 to TRBJ1-2, with D unclear. This CDR3 is built from 15 residues. Trimming removed 6 bases at V and 3 bases at J, with 18 bases between. Germline CDR1 SGHDT, CDR2 YYEEEE. The whole variable domain, filled in from reference TRBV5-6 and TRBJ1-2, reads DAGVTQSPTHLIKTRGQQVTLRCSPKSGHDTVSWYQQALGQGPQFIFQYYEEEERQRGNFPDRFSGHQFPNYSSELNVNALLLGDSALYLCASTFGPRPDYGYTFGSGTRLTVV.

J is TRBJ2-2 and V is TRBV28; D ambiguous. This CDR3 has 14 amino acids. Germline CDR1 MDHEN, CDR2 SYDVKM. V dropped 6 bases and J dropped 4 bases, with 12 bases sitting between them. The DNA of the CDR3 is TGTGCCAGCAGCCTAGTCGGCCTCACCGGGGAGCTGTTTTTT. Protein product: CASSLVGLTGELFF.

V usage is TRBV6-5 and J usage is TRBJ1-3; no firm D call. Trimming cost V 4 bases and J 0 bases, with 10 bases left between them. From germline, CDR1 is MNHEY and CDR2 SVGAGI. The CDR3 is made up of 15 amino acids. The CDR3 sequence is CASSSTASSGNTIYF. Written as DNA, the CDR3 is TGTGCCAGCAGTTCGACGGCCAGCTCTGGAAACACCATATATTTT.